This T cell receptor beta chain was captured by sequencing in a study of PD-L1 blockade in urothelial cancer. TCRdb's copy holds only in-frame clones and misses some; the assay was immunoSEQ multiplex PCR. The sample gives about 120,000 clones, around nine tenths of which show up once; under 2% is in the top ten. Time point in this sample: peripheral blood 6 weeks after treatment start. The sample in question was PBMCs, obtained around atezolizumab (anti-PD-L1) treatment. The receptor was derived from a man aged 55 to 69 with urothelial cancer.

The CDR3 nucleotides are TGTGCCAGCAACCCAGGGGGACAGGTTTCCCAAGAGACCCAGTACTTC. It specifies CASNPGGQVSQETQYF. The genes are TRBV9 and TRBJ2-5, with 8 nucleotides matching TRBD1. The CDR3 loop spans 16 amino acids. After removal of 6 bases from V and 1 base from J, the junction contained 11 bases not matched to a gene. CDR1 and CDR2 (germline): SGDLS, YYNGEE.